The rows below give T cell receptor beta chains drawn from one sample of a study of blood T cell repertoires in COVID-19. Libraries were prepared by immunoSEQ multiplex PCR; TCRdb keeps only in-frame clonotypes and omits some of them. The sample consists of 290,000 or so clones, 85% of them appearing once. The sample taken for sequencing was peripheral blood. The source is a man between 45 and 60 years old with active or convalescent COVID-19. Each CDR3 is given without its conserved first and last residue.

TRBV5-6 | ASSWGTANTGELF
TRBV28 | ASSQGGTGNTIY
TRBV19 | ASSSSRANYGYT
TRBV16 | ASSQSSGSNQPQH
TRBV12-5 | ASGLPNTEAF
TRBV4-2 | ASSQGEGTYEQY
TRBV4-1 | ASSSREDTEAF
TRBV30 | AWSPPGRYEQY
TRBV18 | ASSPLWELNTGELF
TRBV28 | ASRGLTDTQY